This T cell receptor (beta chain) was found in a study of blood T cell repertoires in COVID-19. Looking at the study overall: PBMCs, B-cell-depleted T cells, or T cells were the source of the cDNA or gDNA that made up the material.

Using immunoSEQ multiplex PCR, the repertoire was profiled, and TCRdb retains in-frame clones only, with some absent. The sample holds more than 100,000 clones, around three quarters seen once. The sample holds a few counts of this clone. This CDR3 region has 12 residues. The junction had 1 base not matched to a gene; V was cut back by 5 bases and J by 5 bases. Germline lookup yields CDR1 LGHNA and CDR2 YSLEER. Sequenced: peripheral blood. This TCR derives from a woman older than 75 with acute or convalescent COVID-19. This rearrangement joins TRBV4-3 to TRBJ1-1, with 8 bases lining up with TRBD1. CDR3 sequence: CASSYRGTEAFF. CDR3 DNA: TGCGCCAGCAGCTACAGGGGGACTGAAGCTTTCTTT.